This T cell receptor beta chain was retrieved from a study of T-cell reconstitution after alpha-beta-depleted transplantation in children. Unique molecular identifiers were built into the TCRbeta library. TCRdb re-derived calls from the PCR reads in MiXCR, one entry per CDR3 protein. The data show approximately 500,000 distinct CDR3 sequences, over 9.5% seen once. Trimming shortened V by 7 bases and J by 0 bases, and 11 bases separated the two germline ends. The CDR3 runs to 13 residues. In germline, CDR1 is SQVTM, CDR2 ANQGSEA. Study-level findings and limits: Surviving recipient cells, namely T cells and thymic progenitors, were the source of high day-60 TCRbeta diversity in some patients.

This clonotype was found many times. The antigen remains unidentified. The clonotype was recovered from a child aged 2 to 10 with inherited bone marrow failure, due to receive a stem cell transplant. The sample here was PBMCs, taken before TCRalphabeta/CD19-depleted stem cell transplant. V gene TRBV29-1 combines with J gene TRBJ2-3; D uncertain. The CDR3 nucleotides are TGCAGCGCCCTGATTTACAGCACAGATACGCAGTATTTT. Protein: CSALIYSTDTQYF.